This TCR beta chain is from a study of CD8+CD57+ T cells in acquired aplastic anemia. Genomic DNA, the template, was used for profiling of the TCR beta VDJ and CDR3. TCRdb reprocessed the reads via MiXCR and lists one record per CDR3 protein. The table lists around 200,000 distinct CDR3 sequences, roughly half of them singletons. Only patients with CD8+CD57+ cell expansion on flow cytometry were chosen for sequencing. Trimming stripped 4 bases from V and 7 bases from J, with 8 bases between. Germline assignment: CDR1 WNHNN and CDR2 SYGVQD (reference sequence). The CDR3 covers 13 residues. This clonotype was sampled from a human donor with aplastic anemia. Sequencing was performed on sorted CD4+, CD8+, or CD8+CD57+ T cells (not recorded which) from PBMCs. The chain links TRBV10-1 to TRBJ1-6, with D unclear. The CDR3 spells CASSALKNSPLHF. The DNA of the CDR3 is TGCGCCAGCAGTGCCCTAAAAAATTCACCCCTCCACTTT.